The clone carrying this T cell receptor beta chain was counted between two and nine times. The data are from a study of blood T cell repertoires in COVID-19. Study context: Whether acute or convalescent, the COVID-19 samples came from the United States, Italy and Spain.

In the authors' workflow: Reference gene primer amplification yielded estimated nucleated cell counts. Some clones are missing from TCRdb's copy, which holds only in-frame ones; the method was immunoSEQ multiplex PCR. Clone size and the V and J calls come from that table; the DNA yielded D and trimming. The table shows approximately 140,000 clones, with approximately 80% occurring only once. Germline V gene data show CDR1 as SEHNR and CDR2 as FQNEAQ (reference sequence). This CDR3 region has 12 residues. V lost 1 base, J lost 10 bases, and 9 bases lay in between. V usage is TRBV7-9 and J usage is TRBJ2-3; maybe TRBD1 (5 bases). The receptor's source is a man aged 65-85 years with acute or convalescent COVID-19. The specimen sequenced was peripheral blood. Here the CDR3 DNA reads TGTGCCAGCAGCTTAGGGACAAGTCCGCAGTATTTT. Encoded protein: CASSLGTSPQYF.